Listed here are 28 T cell receptor beta chains from one sample, sequenced in a study of T cell responses to AZD1222 COVID-19 vaccine. TCRdb keeps only in-frame clones here, not all; method: immunoSEQ multiplex PCR. This repertoire shows 100,000 to 150,000 clones, 75% to 95% found once; its top ten account for approximately 2%. The starting material was peripheral blood, obtained 28 days after the second AZD1222 dose. Source of these receptors: an adult who received the AZD1222 COVID-19 vaccine.

The V gene is TRBV7-2, the J gene TRBJ2-3; TRBD2 agrees at 9 bases. V was pared by 1 base and J by 2 bases, with 4 bases of the junction left unmatched. CDR3 length: 16 residues. Germline V gene data show CDR1 as SGHTA and CDR2 as FQGNSA. The CDR3 coding sequence is TGTGCCAGCAGCTTAGAACCTAGCGGGAACACAGATACGCAGTATTTT. Its protein is CASSLEPSGNTDTQYF.

The chain has TRBV4-3 and TRBJ2-1; 7 bases agree with TRBD2. Losses at the gene ends were 0 bases for V and 1 base for J; bases not matched to a gene: 6. This CDR3 contains 17 residues. Germline V gene lookup returns CDR1 LGHNA and CDR2 YSLEER. The CDR3 DNA reads TGCGCCAGCAGCCAAGAGTTTCCTAGCGGATCCTACAATGAGCAGTTCTTC. Its protein is CASSQEFPSGSYNEQFF.

This chain joins TRBV24-1 and TRBJ2-3; TRBD2 matches 9 bases. The CDR3 has 16 amino acids. From germline, CDR1 is KGHDR and CDR2 SFDVKD. V dropped 7 bases and J dropped 2; count of bases not matched to a gene: 9. The CDR3 coding sequence is TGTGCCACCAGCCGGGGGCTAGCGGGACTCACAGATACGCAGTATTTT. It yields the protein CATSRGLAGLTDTQYF.

V is TRBV7-9 and J is TRBJ2-7, with 7 bases that match TRBD2. CDR1 SEHNR and CDR2 FQNEAQ come from the germline V gene (reference sequence). The CDR3 is made up of 12 amino acids. After removal of 3 bases from V and 6 bases from J, the junction contained 2 bases not matched to a gene. The CDR3 nucleotides are TGTGCCAGCAGCTTCTGGGGGGGCGAGCAGTACGTC. Protein: CASSFWGGEQYV.

This clone was seen a single time. CDR3 nucleotides: TGTGCCAGCAGTTTATCGTGGGGGCCGGGCACTGAAGCTTTCTTT. Translation: CASSLSWGPGTEAFF. This rearrangement joins TRBV27 to TRBJ1-1; tentatively, D is TRBD1 (6 bases). Trimming cost V 0 bases and J 4 bases, with 12 bases left between them. Per the germline V gene, CDR1 is MNHEY and CDR2 is SMNVEV (reference sequence). The CDR3 is 15 residues long.

This clone showed up just a few times. The CDR3 DNA reads TGTGCCAGCAGCCTAAGGGACTGGAATTCACCCCTCCACTTT. Translating it yields CASSLRDWNSPLHF. The chain links TRBV3-1 (or the pseudogene TRBV3-2) to TRBJ1-6; D is perhaps TRBD1 (5 bases). The CDR3 runs to 14 residues. The germline V and J ends were trimmed by 4 bases and 7 bases, with 11 bases remaining between them. Germline CDR1 is LGHDT and CDR2 is YNNKEL (reference sequence).

This rearrangement joins TRBV28 to TRBJ2-3, with D possibly being TRBD1 (5 bases). The CDR3 has 14 residues. V was pared by 5 bases and J by 6 bases, with 15 bases between. In germline, CDR1 is MDHEN, CDR2 SYDVKM. In nucleotides, the CDR3 is TGTGCCAGCAGTCGAAGGGGCCCTAGGGATACGCAGTATTTT. Translated: CASSRRGPRDTQYF.

V and J are TRBV29-1 and TRBJ1-5; maybe TRBD1 (5 bases). Looked up from germline, CDR1 is SQVTM and CDR2 is ANQGSEA. There are 13 residues in the CDR3. V was shortened by 4 bases and J by 0 bases, with 7 bases between the two germline ends. Written as DNA, the CDR3 is TGCAGCGTTGCAGGGTATAGCAATCAGCCCCAGCATTTT. It codes for CSVAGYSNQPQHF.

The rearrangement uses TRBV4-2 and TRBJ1-5; no clear D gene. CDR1 is LGHNA, CDR2 YNFKEQ, per germline. CDR3 size: 12 residues. Trimming left V 0 bases short and J 5 bases short, with 2 bases between. The CDR3 protein is CASSQDDQPQHF. For the CDR3, the DNA is TGTGCCAGCAGCCAAGATGATCAGCCCCAGCATTTT.

This clone was seen more than once but under ten times. The genes are TRBV6-5 and TRBJ1-6; 8 bases line up with TRBD1. Trimming at V came to 3 bases and at J to 8 bases, leaving 9 bases not matched to a gene. The CDR3 sequence is 16 residues long. Looked up from germline, CDR1 is MNHEY and CDR2 is SVGAGI. The DNA of the CDR3 is TGTGCCAGCAGTTATGAGGGGCAGGGGGCTGATTCACCCCTCCACTTT. Translated: CASSYEGQGADSPLHF.

The CDR3 loop is CSVEDRANRGFYGYTF. CDR3 nucleotides: TGCAGCGTTGAAGATAGGGCAAACAGGGGGTTCTATGGCTACACCTTC. The genes are TRBV29-1 and TRBJ1-2, with 8 bases that match TRBD1. With 0 bases clipped from V and 4 bases from J, the junction kept 10 bases outside the gene matches. This CDR3 is built from 16 residues. Germline loops: CDR1 SQVTM, CDR2 ANQGSEA.

V is TRBV2 and J is TRBJ2-3, with D unresolved. The CDR3 length is 12 residues. Germline values: CDR1 SNHLY, CDR2 FYNNEI. Trimming cost V 9 bases and J 6 bases, with 13 bases left between them. CDR3 amino acids: CARPDGADTQYF. In DNA form, the CDR3 reads TGTGCCAGGCCGGACGGTGCGGATACGCAGTATTTT. The variable domain in full, with the rest retrieved from reference TRBV2 and TRBJ2-3, is EPEVTQTPSHQVTQMGQEVILRCVPISNHLYFYWYRQILGQKVEFLVSFYNNEISEKSEIFDDQFSVERPDGSNFTLKIRSTKLEDSAMYFCARPDGADTQYFGPGTRLTVL.

This chain connects TRBV7-2 to TRBJ2-3, with TRBD2 identical over 14 bases. V was clipped by 3 bases and J by 4 bases; unmatched bases: 0. Germline CDR1 SGHTA, CDR2 FQGNSA. The CDR3 sequence is 15 residues long. As DNA, the CDR3 is TGTGCCAGCAGCTTGGGACTAGCGGGAGCAGATACGCAGTATTTT. This sequence encodes CASSLGLAGADTQYF.

The chain carries TRBV4-1 and TRBJ1-2; perhaps TRBD1 as D (6 bases). V lost 4 bases, J lost 3 bases, and 15 bases lay in between. The CDR3 is 15 amino acids. CDR1 MGHRA and CDR2 YSYEKL come from the germline V gene. The CDR3 protein is CASSPLTPGDYGYTF. CDR3 DNA sequence: TGCGCCAGCAGCCCGTTGACCCCAGGGGACTATGGCTACACCTTC.

The chain has TRBV9 and TRBJ1-6; 7 bases match TRBD1. This CDR3 region has 15 residues. CDR1 and CDR2 from the germline V gene are SGDLS and YYNGEE. V dropped 3 bases and J dropped 3; count of bases not matched to a gene: 3. The CDR3 protein is CASSGGDSYNSPLHF. DNA for the CDR3: TGTGCCAGCAGCGGCGGGGACAGCTATAATTCACCCCTCCACTTT.

This clone was detected once. The chain combines TRBV24-1 with TRBJ1-5, with D hard to call. Germline V gene data show CDR1 as KGHDR and CDR2 as SFDVKD. This CDR3 is built from 13 residues. V lost 5 bases to trimming and J lost 2 bases, with 6 bases between them. CDR3 sequence reads: CATSVGGNQPQHF. The CDR3 DNA reads TGTGCCACCAGTGTTGGGGGCAATCAGCCCCAGCATTTT.

The chain couples TRBV3-1 (or the pseudogene TRBV3-2) to TRBJ1-6, with 9 bases aligning to TRBD1. The CDR3 spans 15 residues. Trimming took 3 bases from V and 7 from J; bases not matched to a gene: 4. Germline V gene lookup returns CDR1 LGHDT and CDR2 YNNKEL (reference sequence). The CDR3 sequence is CASSQSDRGNSPLHF. The CDR3 DNA reads as TGTGCCAGCAGCCAGTCGGACAGGGGCAATTCACCCCTCCACTTT.

The chain uses TRBV7-9 and TRBJ1-4; unclear D gene. CDR3 length: 17 amino acids. CDR1 SEHNR and CDR2 FQNEAQ come from the germline V gene (reference sequence). Trimming stripped 5 bases from V and 3 bases from J, with 19 bases between. The CDR3 DNA follows: TGTGCCAGCAGCCCCCGAGGTAGAGGGTCCGCTAATGAAAAACTGTTTTTT. The encoded protein is CASSPRGRGSANEKLFF.

CDR3 sequence reads: CASRLRGVLHSGSYTF. For the CDR3, the DNA is TGTGCCAGCAGACTCCGGGGGGTGCTCCACTCCGGGAGCTACACCTTC. The V gene is TRBV7-9, the J gene TRBJ1-2; D is possibly TRBD1 (5 bases). The germline V gene encodes CDR1 SEHNR and CDR2 FQNEAQ (reference sequence). The germline V and J ends were trimmed by 6 bases and 9 bases, with 26 bases remaining between them. The CDR3 consists of 16 residues.

This sequence joins TRBV30 and TRBJ1-6; D remains unclear. CDR1 and CDR2 from the germline V gene are GTSNPN and SVGIG (reference sequence). The CDR3 consists of 14 residues. V gave up 0 bases and J gave up 10 bases, with 13 bases separating them. CDR3 sequence reads: CAWSVLMGYSPLHF. The CDR3 bases are TGTGCCTGGAGTGTATTGATGGGGTACTCACCCCTCCACTTT.

V is TRBV19 and J is TRBJ1-4; D gene unclear. The CDR3 length is 14 residues. Looked up from germline, CDR1 is LNHDA and CDR2 is SQIVND (reference sequence). Trimming took off 5 bases at V and 5 bases at J, with 12 bases between the two ends. The CDR3 nucleotides are TGTGCCAGTAGTGGAGGCAGGTTCAATGAAAAACTGTTTTTT. This encodes CASSGGRFNEKLFF.

For the CDR3, the DNA is TGTGCCAGTAGTAGGCGGACTAGCGGGAGAGGGGAGCTGTTTTTT. This sequence encodes CASSRRTSGRGELFF. The gene calls are TRBV19 and TRBJ2-2; 13 bases are shared with TRBD2. The trim removed 4 bases at V and 8 bases at J, leaving 4 bases unmatched. Germline V gene lookup returns CDR1 LNHDA and CDR2 SQIVND (reference sequence). CDR3 length: 15 amino acids. The entire variable domain, with the rest obtained from reference TRBV19 and TRBJ2-2, is as follows: DGGITQSPKYLFRKEGQNVTLSCEQNLNHDAMYWYRQDPGQGLRLIYYSQIVNDFQKGDIAEGYSVSREKKESFPLTVTSAQKNPTAFYLCASSRRTSGRGELFFGEGSRLTVL.

This chain links TRBV5-4 with TRBJ2-3, with 9 bases aligning to TRBD2. Trimming at V came to 4 bases and at J to 1 base, leaving 7 bases not matched to a gene. The CDR3 extends over 16 amino acids. Germline-derived CDR1 and CDR2 are SGHNT and YYREEE (reference sequence). This CDR3 is CASSLGAGGRTDTQYF. In DNA form, the CDR3 reads TGTGCCAGCAGCCTAGGAGCGGGGGGCCGCACAGATACGCAGTATTTT.

The chain has TRBV27 and TRBJ2-5, with D possibly being TRBD1 (6 bases). CDR1 and CDR2 (germline): MNHEY, SMNVEV (reference sequence). The CDR3 contains 14 residues. Between the trimmed V and J ends, which lost 0 bases and 2 bases, there was a span of 7 bases. The CDR3 DNA follows: TGTGCCAGCAGTTTATCTCAGGGGCAAGAGACCCAGTACTTC. Protein: CASSLSQGQETQYF.

This clone was picked up one time. The gene calls are TRBV5-8 and TRBJ2-3, with no clear D. The ends were cut back, 1 base at V and 1 base at J, with 7 bases in the middle. This CDR3 region has 14 residues. CDR1 SGHTS and CDR2 YDEGEE come from the germline V gene. The CDR3 loop is CASSLLLGTDTQYF. The CDR3 nucleotides are TGTGCCAGCAGCTTGTTACTGGGCACAGATACGCAGTATTTT.

The V call is TRBV9, the J call TRBJ1-2, with D tentatively TRBD1 (5 bases). From germline, CDR1 is SGDLS and CDR2 YYNGEE. The CDR3 extends over 16 amino acids. V lost 4 bases and J lost 3, with 19 bases in between. The CDR3 reads CASSPRGDMADYGYTF. CDR3 nucleotides: TGTGCCAGCAGCCCGAGAGGGGATATGGCGGACTATGGCTACACCTTC.

The gene calls are TRBV6-5 and TRBJ1-2; 7 bases are a match to TRBD1. V lost 1 base and J lost 8; bases outside the gene matches: 7. Per germline, CDR1 MNHEY and CDR2 SVGAGI. The length of the CDR3 is 14 residues. In nucleotides, the CDR3 is TGTGCCAGCAGTTACTTGACAGGGAGGGACGGCTACACCTTC. Translation: CASSYLTGRDGYTF.

The V call is TRBV4-1, the J call TRBJ2-7; 9 nucleotides match TRBD1. Germline V gene lookup returns CDR1 MGHRA and CDR2 YSYEKL. This CDR3 is 15 amino acids long. V gave up 3 bases and J gave up 0 bases; unmatched junction bases: 3. This CDR3 reads CASSHTGGRSYEQYF. CDR3 in DNA: TGCGCCAGCAGCCATACAGGGGGCCGCTCCTACGAGCAGTACTTC.